Sequencing of this TCR beta chain was carried out in a study of T cell repertoires in cytomegalovirus infection (dated by TCRdb to about 2019). Background on the whole study: Donor HLA type was relevant to the analysis, as public TCR beta signatures indicated carriage of CMV infection together with the matching HLA type.

Notes on this clonotype: The clone's antigen remains unknown. Base qualities are not recorded, but no much larger clone differs from it by a single base.

Study-wide findings and limitations: Carriers of CMV infection plus the relevant HLA type were discriminated by the cumulative frequency of public TCR beta family members in the study cohort and in an independent approximately 400-donor cohort. The ex vivo response was dominated by HLA-C-restricted CMV-specific TCR beta clonotypes, which also provided the single most frequent clonotype in two of eight donors.

This sample was sequenced with an Illumina HiSeq 1500. In-frame beta chains were kept once TCRdb had trimmed the public reads at Q25 with fastp and called clones with MiXCR. Entries that share a CDR3 protein sequence are merged under the most common genes and DNA. This sample holds some 130,000 distinct CDR3 sequences; approximately 24% were observed only once. The ten biggest clones cover about a third of the sample. Trimming removed 3 bases from V and 8 bases from J; the gene matches leave 8 bases unexplained. The germline V gene (reference sequence) sets CDR1 to SEHNR and CDR2 to FQNEAQ. The CDR3, from cysteine to phenylalanine, totals 15 residues. Only the CDR3 region is kept as DNA, spanning 45 bases read in frame from base 1.

The receptor chain draws on TRBV7-9 and TRBJ2-1; 9 of the junction bases match TRBD1. The clonotype originates from a human donor in good health (CMV status not recorded). Some clones in this sample may be carry-over from other donors' samples. Sequences were obtained from PBMCs, sequenced either directly or after in vitro stimulation (not recorded which). The DNA sequence follows: TGTGCCAGCAGCTTTACCGGGACAGGGTTGGATGAGCAGTTCTTC. Translated, it gives CASSFTGTGLDEQFF.